The clone carrying this TCR beta chain was counted a single time. The antigen remains undetermined. The method was immunoSEQ multiplex PCR; TCRdb's version includes in-frame clones alone and lacks a portion of them. The data show 950,000 to 1,100,000 clones, 75% seen once. The sample originates from a study of shared clonotypes between healthy human individuals. Study-level information: Researchers assigned three CD4 naive, three CD4 memory, two CD8 naive and one CD8 memory plate to each donor.

Study results and caveats: The rarefaction results pointed to incomplete sorted-subset sequencing despite large depth. The generation probabilities recorded for non-shared clonotypes fell below those of clonotypes shared by all four donors.

This CDR3 spans 15 amino acids. Germline assignment: CDR1 MGHRA and CDR2 YSYEKL. Trimming removed 1 base at V and 2 bases at J, with 12 bases between. This receptor was obtained from a man in his late teens or twenties in good health. This sequence joins TRBV4-1 and TRBJ2-7; no reliable D call. Sequencing was carried out using memory CD4+ T cells sorted from blood. Indicated subset: CD45RA-negative fraction. Here the CDR3 reads CASSQAPVETYEQYF. DNA of the CDR3: TGCGCCAGCAGCCAAGCACCAGTTGAGACCTACGAGCAGTACTTC.